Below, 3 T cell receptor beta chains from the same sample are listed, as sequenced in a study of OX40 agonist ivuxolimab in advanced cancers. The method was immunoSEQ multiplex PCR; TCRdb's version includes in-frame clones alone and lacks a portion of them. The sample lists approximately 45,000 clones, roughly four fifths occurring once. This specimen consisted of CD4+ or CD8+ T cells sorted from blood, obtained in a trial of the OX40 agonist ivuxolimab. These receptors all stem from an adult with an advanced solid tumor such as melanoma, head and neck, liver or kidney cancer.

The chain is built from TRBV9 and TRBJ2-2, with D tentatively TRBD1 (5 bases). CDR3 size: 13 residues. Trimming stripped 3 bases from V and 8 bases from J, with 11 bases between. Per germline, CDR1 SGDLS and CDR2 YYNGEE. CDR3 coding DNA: TGTGCCAGCAGCGGATTCAGGGTTGGGGAGCTGTTTTTT. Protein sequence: CASSGFRVGELFF. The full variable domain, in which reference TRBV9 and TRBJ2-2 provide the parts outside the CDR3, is DSGVTQTPKHLITATGQRVTLRCSPRSGDLSVYWYQQSLDQGLQFLIQYYNGEERAKGNILERFSAQQFPDLHSELNLSSLELGDSALYFCASSGFRVGELFFGEGSRLTVL.

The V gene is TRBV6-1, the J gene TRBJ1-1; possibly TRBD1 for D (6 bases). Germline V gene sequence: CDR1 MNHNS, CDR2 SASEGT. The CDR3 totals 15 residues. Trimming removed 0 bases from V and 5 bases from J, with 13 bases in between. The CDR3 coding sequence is TGTGCCAGCAGTGAAGCCTGGGGGCTGGGGACTGAAGCTTTCTTT. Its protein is CASSEAWGLGTEAFF.

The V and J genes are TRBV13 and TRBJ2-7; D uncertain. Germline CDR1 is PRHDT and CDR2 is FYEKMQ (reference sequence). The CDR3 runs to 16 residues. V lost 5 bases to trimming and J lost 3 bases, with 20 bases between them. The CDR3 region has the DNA TGTGCCAGCAGCCGTAATGGTATGAATAGTATCTACGAGCAGTACTTC. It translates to CASSRNGMNSIYEQYF.